A selection of T cell receptor beta chains follows, all from one sample in a study of early T cells in non-severe SARS-CoV-2 infection. MiXCR, run by TCRdb on the 5' RACE reads, gives a single entry per CDR3 protein. The top ten hold more than 7.5% of the sample, which has about 58,000 distinct CDR3 sequences, roughly 13% seen once. Source material: whole blood. These receptors originate from an adult who was a healthcare worker with PCR-confirmed SARS-CoV-2 infection or an uninfected control (not recorded which). Each CDR3 is given with its conserved first and last residue. D genes are given only for firm matches. Clone sizes are given selectively: once, few, many, or a class where the clone is expanded.

TRBJ2-7 few TRBD1 TRBV29-1 TGCAGCGTAGCCGACAGGGGACTCTCCTACGAGCAGTACTTC CSVADRGLSYEQYF
TRBJ2-1 NA NA TRBV15 TGTGCCACCAACAGAGATTGGCCAGGGGGGGACAATGAGCAGTTCTTC CATNRDWPGGDNEQFF
TRBJ2-3 many NA TRBV7-9 TGTGCCAGCAGCTTAGGTGGCGTTGCAGATACGCAGTATTTT CASSLGGVADTQYF
TRBJ2-3 NA TRBD1 TRBV13 TGTGCCAGCAGCTCTGGACAGGGCACAGATACGCAGTATTTT CASSSGQGTDTQYF
TRBJ1-1 once NA TRBV7-3 TGTGCCAGCAGCTTAACGTACCCTACCACTGAAGCTTTCTTT CASSLTYPTTEAFF
TRBJ1-1 many NA TRBV12-3/TRBV12-4 TGTGCCAGCAGTTTAATGGAGAACACTGAAGCTTTCTTT CASSLMENTEAFF
TRBJ2-7 NA NA TRBV20-1 TGCAGTGCTAGATCGGGAGTTGCTAGCTCCTACGAGCAGTACTTC CSARSGVASSYEQYF
TRBJ2-7 few TRBD2 TRBV20-1 TGCAGTGCTATCTCAAATAGCGGGAGAACCTCCTACGAGCAGTACTTC CSAISNSGRTSYEQYF
TRBJ1-4 medium-sized NA TRBV12-5 TGTGCTAGTGTCTCTGGGTCTAATGAAAAACTGTTTTTT CASVSGSNEKLFF
TRBJ2-3 few TRBD2 TRBV4-3 TGCGCCAGCAGCCAAGCGGCTATAGCGGGAGGTTTGACAGATACGCAGTATTTT CASSQAAIAGGLTDTQYF
TRBJ2-7 few NA TRBV6-2/TRBV6-3 TGTGCCAGCAGTTACTGGTTAAGGGCTAGCTCCTACGAGCAGTACTTC CASSYWLRASSYEQYF
TRBJ2-3 few NA TRBV9 TGTGCCAGCAGCGTAGTATCGGGGGCTAGCACAGATACGCAGTATTTT CASSVVSGASTDTQYF
TRBJ2-5 few NA TRBV23-1 TGCGCCAGCAGTCAACCACCGGGCCCCCCTTTGGCCCAGTACTTC CASSQPPGPPLAQYF
TRBJ1-2 many NA TRBV29-1 TGCAGCGTTGAGGATTTCTATGGCTACACCTTC CSVEDFYGYTF
TRBJ2-1 NA NA TRBV27 TGTGCCAGCAGTTTCCCCCGCCAGGGGCGAAATGAGCAGTTCTTC CASSFPRQGRNEQFF
TRBJ2-3 many NA TRBV5-1 TGCGCCAGCAGCTTGGACGGGACTAGCACAGATACGCAGTATTTT CASSLDGTSTDTQYF
TRBJ2-1 few NA TRBV6-2/TRBV6-3 TGTGCCAGCAGAACAGACCGGAGTAGCTCCTACAATGAGCAGTTCTTC CASRTDRSSSYNEQFF
TRBJ2-3 NA NA TRBV29-1 TGCAGCGTTGACGCCCCGAGGGAGGGGGTAGATACGCAGTATTTT CSVDAPREGVDTQYF
TRBJ1-4 many NA TRBV9 TGTGCCAGCAGCAAAGGGGATTCTTATAATGAAAAACTGTTTTTT CASSKGDSYNEKLFF
TRBJ2-1 many TRBD2 TRBV29-1 TGCAGCGTTCCCAGCGGGGCCCCCCTGGGGAATGAGCAGTTCTTC CSVPSGAPLGNEQFF
TRBJ1-4 many NA TRBV27 TGTGCCAGCAGTTCGATTTCTGGGGCTGAAAAACTGTTTTTT CASSSISGAEKLFF
TRBJ1-1 few NA TRBV6-2/TRBV6-3 TGTGCCAGCAGTTATTCGCCTTTAAGGGCGATCGTGAACACTGAAGCTTTCTTT CASSYSPLRAIVNTEAFF
TRBJ2-7 many NA TRBV4-2 TGTGCCAGCAGCCAAGTATCGGACGAGTACTACGAGCAGTACTTC CASSQVSDEYYEQYF
TRBJ1-2 many TRBD1 TRBV20-1 TGCAGTGCACCCGGACAGGAACTCTATGGCTACACCTTC CSAPGQELYGYTF
TRBJ2-3 few TRBD1 TRBV6-2/TRBV6-3 TGTGCCAGCAGTACCGGGACAGGGGCAAAAGGGAGTACGCAGTATTTT CASSTGTGAKGSTQYF
TRBJ1-5 many NA TRBV6-1 TGTGCCAGCAGGGTCACAAATAGCAATCAGCCCCAGCATTTT CASRVTNSNQPQHF
TRBJ2-3 few NA TRBV7-2 TGTGCCAGCAGCAGGGACATCCATACGCAGTATTTT CASSRDIHTQYF
TRBJ2-1 many NA TRBV12-3/TRBV12-4 TGTGCCAGCAGTCATAGCGGTAGCTCCTACAATGAGCAGTTCTTC CASSHSGSSYNEQFF
TRBJ1-6 NA TRBD1 TRBV3-1 TGTGCCAGCCGGGGGACAGGGGACAATTCACCCCTCCACTTT CASRGTGDNSPLHF
TRBJ1-2 NA TRBD1 TRBV5-1 TGCGCCAGCAGCCGCGGGGGACAGGAGCCTGGCTACACCTTC CASSRGGQEPGYTF
TRBJ2-7 many NA TRBV5-6 TGTGCCAGCAGCTTTTACGGGACCTCGAACTACGAGCAGTACTTC CASSFYGTSNYEQYF
TRBJ1-2 NA NA TRBV12-3/TRBV12-4 TGTGCCAGCAGTACACAGGGTTCTAACTATGGCTACACCTTC CASSTQGSNYGYTF
TRBJ1-2 NA TRBD1 TRBV6-6 TGTGCCAGCAGTTTCGGGACAGCGTCTGGCTACACCTTC CASSFGTASGYTF
TRBJ1-6 many TRBD1 TRBV18 TGTGCCAGCTCACAACAGGGGAGCGATTCACCCCTCCACTTT CASSQQGSDSPLHF
TRBJ2-4 many NA TRBV5-4 TGTGCCAGCAGCTTGGATGGACAGAGTCCTCTTCAGTACTTC CASSLDGQSPLQYF
TRBJ2-1 NA NA TRBV9 TGTGCCAGCAGCCCCGGGACAGAGCAGTTCTTC CASSPGTEQFF
TRBJ2-1 NA NA TRBV21-1 TGTGCCAGCAGCAACGAGAAGGGGTTCACCCATAATGAGCAGTTCTTC CASSNEKGFTHNEQFF
TRBJ2-3 NA NA TRBV7-9 TGTGCCAGCAGCCTAGACTTCACAGATACGCAGTATTTT CASSLDFTDTQYF
TRBJ2-3 many NA TRBV3-1 TGTGCCAGCAGCCAACGCGGTACGCAGTATTTT CASSQRGTQYF
TRBJ1-2 few NA TRBV27 TGTGCCAGCAGTTCTCTGAACTATGGCTACACCTTC CASSSLNYGYTF
TRBJ2-7 NA NA TRBV10-3 TGTGCCATCAGTGAGGGGACATTCTACGAGCAGTACTTC CAISEGTFYEQYF
TRBJ2-7 many TRBD1 TRBV25-1 TGTGCCAGCAGTGAATTCCGGACAGGGGCCTACGAGCAGTACTTC CASSEFRTGAYEQYF
TRBJ1-5 many TRBD1 TRBV10-3 TGTGCCAGCGGGACAGTCGTTAGCAATCAGCCCCAGCATTTT CASGTVVSNQPQHF